Following are 18 T cell receptor beta chains from one sample sequenced in a study of T-cell reconstitution after alpha-beta-depleted transplantation in children. TCRbeta library preparation incorporated unique molecular identifiers. TCRdb processed the PCR reads anew with MiXCR; each CDR3 protein has one entry. The sample holds a few hundred thousand distinct CDR3 sequences, around 7% seen once. The sequencing used PBMCs, collected before TCRalphabeta/CD19-depleted stem cell transplant. The receptors shown here come from a boy aged 2 to 9 with acute lymphoblastic leukemia, due to receive a stem cell transplant.

In nucleotides, the CDR3 is TGTGCCAGTAGTATCAGTAGCGGGGTACACAATGAGCAGTTCTTC. It encodes CASSISSGVHNEQFF. The V gene is TRBV19, the J gene TRBJ2-1; 8 nucleotides agree with TRBD2. The CDR3 spans 15 residues. V gave up 3 bases and J gave up 5 bases; unmatched junction bases: 6. The V gene's germline CDR1 is LNHDA and CDR2 SQIVND (reference sequence). Variable domain in full (rest from reference TRBV19 and TRBJ2-1): DGGITQSPKYLFRKEGQNVTLSCEQNLNHDAMYWYRQDPGQGLRLIYYSQIVNDFQKGDIAEGYSVSREKKESFPLTVTSAQKNPTAFYLCASSISSGVHNEQFFGPGTRLTVL.

This clonotype has only a few counts. The V and J genes are TRBV11-2 and TRBJ1-6; 11 positions match TRBD1. Trimming removed 0 bases from V and 4 bases from J; junction bases left unmatched: 14. The CDR3 consists of 21 residues. Looked up from germline, CDR1 is SGHAT and CDR2 is FQNNGV. This CDR3 reads CASSLEISRWTGGAYNSPLHF. The CDR3 DNA is TGTGCCAGCAGCTTAGAGATCAGTCGTTGGACAGGGGGCGCTTATAATTCACCCCTCCACTTT.

This clonotype was seen repeatedly, ten times or more. The chain is built from TRBV6-2 or TRBV6-3 and TRBJ1-1; no clear D gene. There are 14 residues in the CDR3. Trimming pared 0 bases from V and 4 bases from J, leaving 9 bases between. CDR1 is MNHEY and CDR2 is SVGEGT in the germline V gene. CDR3 amino acids: CASSYSTSGTEAFF. In DNA form, the CDR3 reads TGTGCCAGCAGTTACTCAACCTCCGGCACTGAAGCTTTCTTT.

This clonotype was counted ten times or more. The chain couples TRBV20-1 to TRBJ2-7, with TRBD2 matching over 11 bases. This CDR3 spans 14 amino acids. CDR1 and CDR2 from the germline V gene are DFQATT and SNEGSKA (reference sequence). Losses at the gene ends were 7 bases for V and 4 bases for J; bases not matched to a gene: 9. CDR3 in amino acids: CSVPSGTSGYEQYF. In DNA, the CDR3 is TGCAGTGTTCCGAGCGGGACTAGCGGATACGAGCAGTACTTC.

This clonotype was seen a single time. The V gene is TRBV27, the J gene TRBJ2-7; D gene uncertain. The CDR3 has 14 residues. Per the germline V gene, CDR1 is MNHEY and CDR2 is SMNVEV (reference sequence). V lost 0 bases and J lost 2, with 8 bases in between. CDR3 sequence (DNA): TGTGCCAGCAGTTTATCCGGCGATCCCTACGAGCAGTACTTC. Translating it yields CASSLSGDPYEQYF.

This clonotype was observed many times. The V gene is TRBV20-1, the J gene TRBJ2-5; D is undetermined. The CDR3 runs 11 residues. Germline CDR1 and CDR2: DFQATT and SNEGSKA (reference sequence). V lost 5 bases to trimming and J lost 1 base, with 5 bases between them. This CDR3 is CSAPLQETQYF. The CDR3 region has the DNA TGCAGTGCTCCCCTCCAAGAGACCCAGTACTTC.

This clonotype was seen at least ten times. The chain employs TRBV11-1 and TRBJ1-1; no reliable D call. Between the trimmed V and J ends, which lost 5 bases and 0 bases, there was a span of 13 bases. The germline V gene encodes CDR1 SGHAT and CDR2 FQDESV (reference sequence). CDR3 length: 15 amino acids. The CDR3 sequence is CASSPRETMNTEAFF. The CDR3 nucleotides read TGTGCCAGCAGCCCCCGGGAGACCATGAACACTGAAGCTTTCTTT. Filled out from reference TRBV11-1 and TRBJ1-1, the complete variable domain reads EAEVAQSPRYKITEKSQAVAFWCDPISGHATLYWYRQILGQGPELLVQFQDESVVDDSQLPKDRFSAERLKGVDSTLKIQPAELGDSAMYLCASSPRETMNTEAFFGQGTRLTVV.

In this sample, this clonotype turned up many times. The chain couples TRBV28 to TRBJ1-1; the D gene is possibly TRBD1 (5 bases). This CDR3 contains 12 residues. V lost 2 bases, J lost 7 bases, and 8 bases lay in between. CDR1 is MDHEN, CDR2 SYDVKM, per germline. CDR3 protein: CASSLQGVEAFF. CDR3 nucleotides: TGTGCCAGCAGTTTACAGGGCGTTGAAGCTTTCTTT.

This clonotype was seen repeatedly, ten times or more. The CDR3 DNA follows: TGCAGTGTTTCCAATTCCTACGAGCAGTACTTC. It yields the protein CSVSNSYEQYF. The rearrangement uses TRBV20-1 and TRBJ2-7; D unresolved. CDR1 and CDR2 from the germline V gene are DFQATT and SNEGSKA (reference sequence). The CDR3 sequence is 11 residues long. V was shortened by 7 bases and J by 1 base, with 8 bases between the two germline ends.

This clonotype turned up a few times. The genes are TRBV20-1 and TRBJ2-1, with D unresolved. This CDR3 has 11 residues. The V gene lost 3 bases and the J gene lost 10 bases, with 10 bases spanning the gap. Germline V lookup: CDR1 DFQATT, CDR2 SNEGSKA (reference sequence). The DNA for the CDR3 is TGCAGTGCTAGGCCGCAAGAGGAGCAGTTCTTC. It translates to CSARPQEEQFF.

DNA of the CDR3: TGTGCCAGCAGCCAAGGAACCGGGACCGTCTTCGAGCAGTACTTC. Protein sequence: CASSQGTGTVFEQYF. The rearrangement links TRBV3-1 to TRBJ2-7, with D perhaps given as TRBD1 or TRBD2 (5 bases each). The length of the CDR3 is 15 residues. V lost 1 base, J lost 6 bases, and 16 bases lay in between. The germline gives CDR1 LGHDT, CDR2 YNNKEL (reference sequence).

This clonotype has a handful of counts. The chain combines TRBV20-1 with TRBJ2-7, with unresolved D. Germline CDR1 reads DFQATT; CDR2 reads SNEGSKA (reference sequence). CDR3 length: 12 amino acids. Trimming stripped 3 bases from V and 5 bases from J, with 11 bases between. The CDR3 coding sequence is TGCAGTGCTAGTGTCAGTCTGGACGAGCAGTACTTC. Translated: CSASVSLDEQYF.

This clonotype was picked up many times. V and J are TRBV7-8 and TRBJ2-1; 11 bases match TRBD2. This CDR3 is 15 amino acids long. The V segment lost 6 bases and the J segment 3 bases; nucleotides outside the gene matches: 4. Germline V gives CDR1 SGHVS, CDR2 FQNEAQ. The CDR3 DNA follows: TGTGCCAGCAGTATAGCGGGAGGGAACTACAATGAGCAGTTCTTC. It yields the protein CASSIAGGNYNEQFF.

This clonotype was picked up a small number of times. The chain couples TRBV6-2 or TRBV6-3 to TRBJ2-7; no clear D gene. Germline CDR1 and CDR2: MNHEY and SVGEGT. V dropped 4 bases and J dropped 3 bases, with 22 bases sitting between them. The CDR3 totals 17 residues. CDR3 nucleotides: TGTGCCAGCAGTTCCTCCAAACCTCGACAACTTAACTACGAGCAGTACTTC. This translates into CASSSSKPRQLNYEQYF.

This clonotype has at least ten counts. The V and J genes are TRBV28 and TRBJ1-4, with D perhaps matching TRBD1 (5 bases). CDR1 and CDR2 (germline): MDHEN, SYDVKM. The CDR3 contains 12 residues. V lost 8 bases to trimming and J lost 4 bases, with 8 bases between them. The CDR3 spells CASEGNNEKLFF. The CDR3 DNA reads as TGTGCCAGCGAGGGGAATAATGAAAAACTGTTTTTT.

Ten or more counts support this clonotype. The V gene is TRBV20-1, the J gene TRBJ1-1; D unclear. V was trimmed by 6 bases and J by 3 bases, leaving 5 bases between them. In germline, CDR1 is DFQATT, CDR2 SNEGSKA (reference sequence). The length of the CDR3 is 10 residues. CDR3 coding DNA: TGCAGTGCCGCGGACACTGAAGCTTTCTTT. Protein product: CSAADTEAFF.

A few counts support this clonotype. The gene calls are TRBV7-2 and TRBJ1-1; D is unclear. Deletions cut 2 bases from V and 5 bases from J, with 21 bases between. CDR1 is SGHTA and CDR2 is FQGNSA in the germline V gene. The length of the CDR3 is 17 residues. CDR3 sequence reads: CASSLLSGVTRGTEAFF. The CDR3 DNA sequence: TGTGCCAGCAGCTTATTATCTGGGGTAACTCGGGGAACTGAAGCTTTCTTT.

This clonotype was detected ten times or more. This sequence joins TRBV27 and TRBJ2-7, with 11 bases lining up with TRBD2. The V gene's germline CDR1 is MNHEY and CDR2 SMNVEV (reference sequence). V was clipped by 6 bases and J by 2 bases; unmatched bases: 6. This CDR3 region has 15 residues. CDR3 amino acids: CASSTRLAGTYEQYF. The CDR3 DNA sequence: TGTGCCAGCAGCACCCGACTAGCGGGAACCTACGAGCAGTACTTC.